The entry that follows covers one TCR beta chain sequence. The data originate from a study of blood T cell repertoires in COVID-19. Whole-study context: Specimens from acute and convalescent COVID-19 originated in the United States, Italy and Spain. Sources were T cells, B-cell-depleted T cells, or PBMCs; the material itself was cDNA or gDNA.

Original methodology: Amplified reference gene primers provided the basis for estimating nucleated cell counts. Only in-frame clones appear in the TCRdb table, and some are missing; sequencing was by immunoSEQ multiplex PCR. Clone size and the V and J calls come from that table; the DNA yielded D and trimming. This table has 120,000 to 150,000 clones, around 80% appearing once. The CDR3 is 13 residues long. The V end was cut by 5 bases, the J end by 4 bases, with 12 bases between. Germline V CDR1 and CDR2: LNHNV, YYDKDF (reference sequence). The J gene is TRBJ2-7, the V gene TRBV15; possibly TRBD1 for D (7 bases). Material: peripheral blood. This receptor was identified in a man in his fifties with acute or convalescent COVID-19. CDR3 sequence (DNA): TGTGCCACCAGCCCCCAGGGGGGATACGAGCAGTACGTC. Amino acid sequence: CATSPQGGYEQYV.